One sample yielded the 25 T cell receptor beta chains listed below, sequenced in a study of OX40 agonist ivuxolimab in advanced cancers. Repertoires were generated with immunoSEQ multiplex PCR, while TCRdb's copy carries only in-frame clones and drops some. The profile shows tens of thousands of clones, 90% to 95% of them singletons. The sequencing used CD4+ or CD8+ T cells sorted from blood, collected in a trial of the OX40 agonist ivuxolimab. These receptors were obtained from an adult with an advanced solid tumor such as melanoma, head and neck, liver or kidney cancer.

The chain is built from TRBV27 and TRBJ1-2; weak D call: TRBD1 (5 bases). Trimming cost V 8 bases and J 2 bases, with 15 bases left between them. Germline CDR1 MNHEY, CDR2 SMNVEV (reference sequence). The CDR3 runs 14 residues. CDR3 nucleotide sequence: TGTGCCAGCTCCCCCGACAGTTTAAACTATGGCTACACCTTC. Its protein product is CASSPDSLNYGYTF.

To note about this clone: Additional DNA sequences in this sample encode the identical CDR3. CDR3 in amino acids: CASSVGGTPSSYNEQFF. The CDR3 bases are TGTGCCAGCAGCGTAGGCGGGACACCAAGCTCCTACAATGAGCAGTTCTTC. The chain employs TRBV9 and TRBJ2-1; D may be TRBD1 or TRBD2 (6 bases each). There are 17 residues in the CDR3. Trimming took off 0 bases at V and 0 bases at J, with 13 bases between the two ends. CDR1 is SGDLS, CDR2 YYNGEE, per germline.

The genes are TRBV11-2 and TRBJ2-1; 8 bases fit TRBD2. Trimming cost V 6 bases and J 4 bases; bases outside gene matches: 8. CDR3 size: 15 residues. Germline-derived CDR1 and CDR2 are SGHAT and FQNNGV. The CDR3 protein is CASSFVSGGYNEQFF. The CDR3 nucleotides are TGTGCCAGCAGTTTCGTTTCGGGGGGGTACAATGAGCAGTTCTTC.

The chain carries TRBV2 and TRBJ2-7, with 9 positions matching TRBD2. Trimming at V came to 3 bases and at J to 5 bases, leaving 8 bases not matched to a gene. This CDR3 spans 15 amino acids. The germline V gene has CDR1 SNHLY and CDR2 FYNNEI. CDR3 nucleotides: TGTGCCAGCAGTGATTCGGGACTAGCTTCCCACGAGCAGTACTTC. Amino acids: CASSDSGLASHEQYF.

Here the CDR3 reads CASSFGGTTDTQYF. The CDR3 DNA sequence: TGTGCCAGCAGTTTCGGAGGGACAACAGATACGCAGTATTTT. This chain uses TRBV27 with TRBJ2-3; TRBD1 or TRBD2 may be the D gene (6 bases each). The CDR3 consists of 14 residues. Trimming pared 3 bases from V and 3 bases from J, leaving 10 bases between. The germline V gene encodes CDR1 MNHEY and CDR2 SMNVEV (reference sequence).

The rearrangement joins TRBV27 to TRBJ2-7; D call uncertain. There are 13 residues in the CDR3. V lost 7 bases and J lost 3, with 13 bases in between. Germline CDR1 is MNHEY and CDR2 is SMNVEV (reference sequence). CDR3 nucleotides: TGTGCCAGCATGGTTAGGCCTGACTACGAGCAGTACTTC. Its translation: CASMVRPDYEQYF.

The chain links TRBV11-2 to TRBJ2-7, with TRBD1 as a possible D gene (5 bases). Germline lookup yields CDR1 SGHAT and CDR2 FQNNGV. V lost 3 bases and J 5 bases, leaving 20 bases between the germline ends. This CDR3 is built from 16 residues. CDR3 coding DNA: TGTGCCAGCAGCTTCCCCAACCCCCAGGGTTGGGACGAGCAGTACTTC. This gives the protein CASSFPNPQGWDEQYF.

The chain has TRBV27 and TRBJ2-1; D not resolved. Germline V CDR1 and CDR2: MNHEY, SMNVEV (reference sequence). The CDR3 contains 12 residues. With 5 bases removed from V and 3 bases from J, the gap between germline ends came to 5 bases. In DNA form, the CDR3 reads TGTGCCAGCAGTCCGAACTACAATGAGCAGTTCTTC. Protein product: CASSPNYNEQFF.

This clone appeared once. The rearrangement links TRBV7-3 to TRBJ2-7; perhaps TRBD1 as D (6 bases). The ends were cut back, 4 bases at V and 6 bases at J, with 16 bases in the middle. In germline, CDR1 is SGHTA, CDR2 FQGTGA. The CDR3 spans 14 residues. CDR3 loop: CASSSTGSGSEQYF. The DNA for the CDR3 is TGTGCCAGCAGCTCAACAGGGTCAGGCAGCGAGCAGTACTTC. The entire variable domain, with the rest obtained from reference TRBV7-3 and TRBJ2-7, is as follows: GAGVSQTPSNKVTEKGKYVELRCDPISGHTALYWYRQSLGQGPEFLIYFQGTGAADDSGLPNDRFFAVRPEGSVSTLKIQRTERGDSAVYLCASSSTGSGSEQYFGPGTRLTVT.

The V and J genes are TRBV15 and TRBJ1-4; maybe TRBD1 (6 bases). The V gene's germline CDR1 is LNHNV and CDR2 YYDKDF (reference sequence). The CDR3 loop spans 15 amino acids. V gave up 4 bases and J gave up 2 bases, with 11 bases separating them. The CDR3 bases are TGTGCCACCAGCAACCTAGGGGGGACTAATGAAAAACTGTTTTTT. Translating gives CATSNLGGTNEKLFF.

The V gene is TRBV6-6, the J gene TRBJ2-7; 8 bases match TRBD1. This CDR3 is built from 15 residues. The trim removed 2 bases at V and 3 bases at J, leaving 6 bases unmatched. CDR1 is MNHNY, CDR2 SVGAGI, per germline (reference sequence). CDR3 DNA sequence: TGTGCCAGCAGTTACCGGGACAGGACCTACTACGAGCAGTACTTC. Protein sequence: CASSYRDRTYYEQYF.

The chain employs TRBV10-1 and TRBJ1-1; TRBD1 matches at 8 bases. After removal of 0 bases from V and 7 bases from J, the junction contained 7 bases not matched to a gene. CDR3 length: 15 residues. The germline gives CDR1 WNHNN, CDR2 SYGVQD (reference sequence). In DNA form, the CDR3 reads TGCGCCAGCAGTGAGTCGAAAAACAGGGGGAGTGAAGCTTTCTTT. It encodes CASSESKNRGSEAFF.

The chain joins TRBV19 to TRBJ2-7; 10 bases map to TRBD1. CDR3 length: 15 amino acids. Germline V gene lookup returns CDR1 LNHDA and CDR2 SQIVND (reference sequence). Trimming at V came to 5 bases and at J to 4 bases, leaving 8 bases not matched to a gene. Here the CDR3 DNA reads TGTGCCAGTAGTGAACCGGGACAGGGGACATACGAGCAGTACTTC. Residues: CASSEPGQGTYEQYF. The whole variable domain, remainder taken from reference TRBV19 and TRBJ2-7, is DGGITQSPKYLFRKEGQNVTLSCEQNLNHDAMYWYRQDPGQGLRLIYYSQIVNDFQKGDIAEGYSVSREKKESFPLTVTSAQKNPTAFYLCASSEPGQGTYEQYFGPGTRLTVT.

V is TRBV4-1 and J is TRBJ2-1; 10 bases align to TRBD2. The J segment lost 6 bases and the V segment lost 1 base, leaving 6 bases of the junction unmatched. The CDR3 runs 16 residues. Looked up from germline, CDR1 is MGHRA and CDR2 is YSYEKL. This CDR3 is CASSQVTSGISNEQFF. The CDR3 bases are TGCGCCAGCAGCCAAGTCACTAGCGGGATTTCCAATGAGCAGTTCTTC.

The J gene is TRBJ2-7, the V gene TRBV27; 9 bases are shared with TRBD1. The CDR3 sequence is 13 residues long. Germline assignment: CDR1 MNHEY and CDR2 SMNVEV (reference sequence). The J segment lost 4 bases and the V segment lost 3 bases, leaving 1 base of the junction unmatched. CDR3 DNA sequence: TGTGCCAGCAGTTTCGACAGGGGGTACGAGCAGTACTTC. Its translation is CASSFDRGYEQYF.

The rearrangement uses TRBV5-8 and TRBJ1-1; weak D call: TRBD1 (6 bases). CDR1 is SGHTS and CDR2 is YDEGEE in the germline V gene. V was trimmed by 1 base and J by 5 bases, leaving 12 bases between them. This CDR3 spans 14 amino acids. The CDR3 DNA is TGTGCCAGCAGCTTGCGAGGGGGAGGTACTGAAGCTTTCTTT. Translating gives CASSLRGGGTEAFF.

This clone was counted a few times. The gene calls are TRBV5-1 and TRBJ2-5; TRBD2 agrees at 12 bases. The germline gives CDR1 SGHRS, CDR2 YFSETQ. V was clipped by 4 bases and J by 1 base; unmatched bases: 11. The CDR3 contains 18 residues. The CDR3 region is CASSPRRLAGVGQETQYF. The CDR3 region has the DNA TGCGCCAGCAGCCCGAGACGACTAGCGGGAGTGGGCCAAGAGACCCAGTACTTC.

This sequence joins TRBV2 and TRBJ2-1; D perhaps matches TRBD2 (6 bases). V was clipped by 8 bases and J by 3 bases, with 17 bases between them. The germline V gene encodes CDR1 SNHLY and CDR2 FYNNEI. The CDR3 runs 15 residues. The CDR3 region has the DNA TGTGCCAGCGAGAGTAGCGCGGGGAACTACAATGAGCAGTTCTTC. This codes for CASESSAGNYNEQFF.

The CDR3 DNA follows: TGCGCCAGCAGCTTGGTTCTGGGGGAGACCCCCTACGAGCAGTACTTC. It is translated as CASSLVLGETPYEQYF. The genes are TRBV5-1 and TRBJ2-7; D tentatively fits TRBD1 or TRBD2 (5 bases each). Germline assignment: CDR1 SGHRS and CDR2 YFSETQ. Trimming stripped 0 bases from V and 2 bases from J, with 15 bases between. This CDR3 has 16 amino acids. The full variable domain, its missing parts supplied by reference TRBV5-1 and TRBJ2-7, is KAGVTQTPRYLIKTRGQQVTLSCSPISGHRSVSWYQQTPGQGLQFLFEYFSETQRNKGNFPGRFSGRQFSNSRSEMNVSTLELGDSALYLCASSLVLGETPYEQYFGPGTRLTVT.

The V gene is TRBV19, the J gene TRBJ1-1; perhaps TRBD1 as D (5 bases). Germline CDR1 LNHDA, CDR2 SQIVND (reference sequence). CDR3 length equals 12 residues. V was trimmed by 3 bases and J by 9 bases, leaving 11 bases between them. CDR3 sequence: CASSIGGYKAFF. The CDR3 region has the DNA TGTGCCAGTAGTATCGGGGGGTATAAAGCTTTCTTT.

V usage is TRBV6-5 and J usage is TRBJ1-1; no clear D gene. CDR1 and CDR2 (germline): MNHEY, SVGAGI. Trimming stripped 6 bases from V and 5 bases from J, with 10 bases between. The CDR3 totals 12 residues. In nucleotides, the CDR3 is TGTGCCAGCAGAGGACTTAGGACTGAAGCTTTCTTT. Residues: CASRGLRTEAFF.

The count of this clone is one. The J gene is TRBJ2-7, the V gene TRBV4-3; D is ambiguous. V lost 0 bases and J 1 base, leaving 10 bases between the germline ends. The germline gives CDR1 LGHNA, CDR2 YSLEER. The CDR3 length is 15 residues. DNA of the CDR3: TGCGCCAGCAGCCAAGAACAGCGAAATTCCTACGAGCAGTACTTC. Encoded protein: CASSQEQRNSYEQYF.

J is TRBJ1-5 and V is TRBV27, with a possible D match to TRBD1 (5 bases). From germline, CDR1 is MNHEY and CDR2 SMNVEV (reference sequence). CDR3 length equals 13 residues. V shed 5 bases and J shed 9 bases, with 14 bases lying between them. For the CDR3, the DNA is TGTGCCAGCAGTCAGGGTCCGTGGCTGCCCCAGCATTTT. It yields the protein CASSQGPWLPQHF.

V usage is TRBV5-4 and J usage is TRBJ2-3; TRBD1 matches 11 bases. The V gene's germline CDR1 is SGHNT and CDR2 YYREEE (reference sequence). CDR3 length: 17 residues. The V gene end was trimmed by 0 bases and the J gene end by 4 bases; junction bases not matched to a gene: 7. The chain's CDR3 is CASSLAPGQGDPDTQYF. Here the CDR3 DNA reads TGTGCCAGCAGCTTGGCTCCGGGACAGGGGGATCCAGATACGCAGTATTTT.

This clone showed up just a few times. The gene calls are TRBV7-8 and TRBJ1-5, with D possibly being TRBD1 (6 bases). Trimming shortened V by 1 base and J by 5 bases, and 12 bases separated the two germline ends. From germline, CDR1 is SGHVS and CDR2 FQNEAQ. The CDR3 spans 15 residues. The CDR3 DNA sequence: TGTGCCAGCAGCTTAGGGCGGGCAGGGGATCAGCCCCAGCATTTT. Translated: CASSLGRAGDQPQHF. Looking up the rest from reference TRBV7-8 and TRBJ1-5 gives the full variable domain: GAGVSQSPRYKVAKRGQDVALRCDPISGHVSLFWYQQALGQGPEFLTYFQNEAQLDKSGLPSDRFFAERPEGSVSTLKIQRTQQEDSAVYLCASSLGRAGDQPQHFGDGTRLSIL.